The sequence of this T cell receptor beta chain was determined in a study of control samples from healthy donors and cancer patients. V shed 6 bases and J 4 bases; nucleotides not matched to a gene: 8. From germline, CDR1 is SEHNR and CDR2 FQNEAQ (reference sequence). This CDR3 region has 14 residues. The table came from immunoSEQ multiplex PCR; TCRdb's copy has only in-frame clones and leaves some out. The sample has 110,000 or so clones; 75% to 90% are singletons. The sequence derives from a woman aged 45-59 years in good health. The rearrangement uses TRBV7-9 and TRBJ1-1, with TRBD1 identical over 7 bases. Input material: blood. In nucleotides, the CDR3 is TGTGCCAGCAGATTCACAGGGGAAACCACTGAAGCTTTCTTT. It encodes CASRFTGETTEAFF.